This T cell receptor beta chain was captured in a study of cytomegalovirus exposure and HLA in healthy donors. About the study: A subsequent analysis reported that the roughly 120 validation repertoires were produced on the same platform that had also been used for the 500 to 700 first-cohort repertoires.

Per germline, CDR1 SGHRS and CDR2 YFSETQ. J lost 5 bases, V lost 0 bases, and 11 bases had no gene match. The CDR3 has 16 residues. Here immunoSEQ multiplex PCR was the method, and the copy in TCRdb shows in-frame clones only, minus some. In the table there are approximately 300,000 clones, around 87% of which are singletons. Sequenced sample: PBMCs. This chain joins TRBV5-1 and TRBJ2-7, with TRBD1 identical over 7 bases. This sequence originates from a woman aged 30 to 39 in good health and CMV-seropositive. The CDR3 nucleotides are TGCGCCAGCAGCTTGGTGTCAGGGGGTTCGGTCAACGAGCAGTACTTC. The encoded protein is CASSLVSGGSVNEQYF.